The clone carrying this T cell receptor (beta chain) was detected ten times or more. What it binds is not known. The CDR3 has 14 residues. V lost 5 bases, J lost 10 bases, and 19 bases lay in between. Germline V gene lookup returns CDR1 SGHTA and CDR2 FQGNSA. Not a single patient had been given any form of treatment at any point before undergoing thyroid surgery. These data are taken from a study of metastatic and nonmetastatic thyroid tumors. Study-level background: Thyroid patients, malignant and benign, had repertoires compared across blood and tumor or nodule tissue.

Findings and limits, study-wide: Significantly greater TCR beta diversity was reportedly found in malignant thyroid tumors than in benign nodules (in blood and tumor).

Per the original data handling: A papillary thyroid cancer distant-metastasis classifier was built from CDR3 differences across clinicopathological groups. Using MiXCR, TCRdb re-called clones from the PCR reads. Clone size and V and J calls follow TCRdb, not the original study. The top ten clones hold 12% of a sample with 15,000 or so clones, around 25% of them seen once. The gene calls are TRBV7-2 and TRBJ2-3; possibly TRBD2 for D (7 bases). The TCR originated in a female donor with papillary thyroid cancer or a benign thyroid nodule (not recorded which). Some clones in this sample may be carry-over from other donors' samples. The sample consisted of tumor tissue. For the CDR3, the DNA is TGTGCCAGCAGCCCCGGGGGGCCACAAATGTCGCAGTATTTT. Its protein product is CASSPGGPQMSQYF.